Listed below are T cell receptor beta chains from one sample, sequenced in a study of blood T cell repertoires in COVID-19. TCRdb's table, derived via immunoSEQ multiplex PCR, lists solely in-frame clones and lacks some. Of hundreds of thousands of clones listed, roughly 87% are singletons. Input material: PBMCs or T cells enriched from blood (not recorded which). Receptors were obtained from a woman under 40 who had recovered from COVID-19. CDR3s include the opening cysteine and the closing phenylalanine or tryptophan. A D gene is named only where the DNA matches it firmly. Clone sizes are given selectively: once, few, many, or a class where the clone is expanded.

.	TRBV11-3	14	TRBJ2-7	.	TGTGCCAGCAGCTTTGGGTTCGGGGGATACGAGCAGTACTTC	CASSFGFGGYEQYF
.	TRBV15	14	TRBJ1-2	TRBD1	TGTGCCACCAGCAGAGGGAGGGGGCCCGGTGGCTACACCTTC	CATSRGRGPGGYTF
.	TRBV9	16	TRBJ2-1	TRBD2	TGTGCCAGCAGCGTAGACGCGGGGGGGCCGCTTAATGAGCAGTTCTTC	CASSVDAGGPLNEQFF
.	TRBV27	14	TRBJ1-2	.	TGTGCTCGTCCTCTTCGGGACAATAACTATGGCTACACCTTC	CARPLRDNNYGYTF
.	TRBV7-9	13	TRBJ2-1	TRBD2	TGTGCCAGCGCCCCGGGAGGGGCCAATGAGCAGTTCTTC	CASAPGGANEQFF
few	TRBV29-1	16	TRBJ1-2	.	TGCAGCGTTGAAGACTATCAGGGGAGCGGTGTCTATGGCTACACCTTC	CSVEDYQGSGVYGYTF
.	TRBV29-1	12	TRBJ1-5	TRBD1	TGCAGCGTTGGGGACAGCTATCAGCCCCAGCATTTT	CSVGDSYQPQHF
.	TRBV11-3	13	TRBJ1-1	TRBD1	TGTGCCAGCAGCCCAGGACAGGTCGGTGAGGCTTTCTTT	CASSPGQVGEAFF
.	TRBV6-2/TRBV6-3	16	TRBJ2-5	TRBD2	TGTGCCAGCAGTTACGGTAGCGGGGGCCCACAAGAGACCCAGTACTTC	CASSYGSGGPQETQYF
.	TRBV11-3	19	TRBJ2-1	TRBD1	TGTGCCAGCAGGCTATGGACAGGGATAGGATTTTCGGGATACAATGAGCAGTTCTTC	CASRLWTGIGFSGYNEQFF
.	TRBV29-1	14	TRBJ2-1	TRBD2	TGCAGCGCCGTTAGCGGGGCTATTTACAATGAGCAGTTCTTC	CSAVSGAIYNEQFF
.	TRBV4-2	17	TRBJ2-1	.	TGTGCCAGCAGCCAAGAGGGCTTCGGGGGCTCCTACAATGAGCAGTTCTTC	CASSQEGFGGSYNEQFF
.	TRBV5-1	15	TRBJ1-1	TRBD1	TGCGCCAGCAGCCTTCGACAGGGGGTGAACACTGAAGCTTTCTTT	CASSLRQGVNTEAFF
.	TRBV21-1	17	TRBJ2-2	.	TGTGCCAGCAGCAACACTCCGGGGGTCAGGCGGACCGGGGAGCTGTTTTTT	CASSNTPGVRRTGELFF
.	TRBV30	11	TRBJ2-2	.	TGTGCCCTCGTCCCGCGGGGGGAGCTGTTTTTT	CALVPRGELFF
.	TRBV30	14	TRBJ2-7	TRBD1	TGTGCCTGGAGTTTCGGGACAGGGGGATACGAGCAGTACTTC	CAWSFGTGGYEQYF
.	TRBV11-1	15	TRBJ1-2	TRBD1	TGTGCCAGCAGCCTCATGACAGGGGCTCACTATGGCTACACCTTC	CASSLMTGAHYGYTF
.	TRBV11-2	13	TRBJ1-1	.	TGTGCCAGCAGCTTAGACAGGGTCACTGAAGCTTTCTTT	CASSLDRVTEAFF
.	TRBV10-1	14	TRBJ2-2	.	TGCGCCAGCAAAATGGGAGAAAACACCGGGGAGCTGTTTTTT	CASKMGENTGELFF
once	TRBV4-1	13	TRBJ1-1	TRBD1	TGCGCCAGCAGACGGACAGGGAACACTGAAGCTTTCTTT	CASRRTGNTEAFF
.	TRBV27	17	TRBJ2-3	TRBD1	TGTGCCAGCAGTTTATCGGCCGGGACAGGGGGCCTGAATACGCAGTATTTT	CASSLSAGTGGLNTQYF
.	TRBV5-1	16	TRBJ2-3	TRBD1	TGCGCCAGCAGCTTGGCCGGACAGGGGAGTGCAGATACGCAGTATTTT	CASSLAGQGSADTQYF
once	TRBV27	16	TRBJ1-1	TRBD1	TGTGCCAGCAGCAGGGGGCTAACAGGGCTCAACACTGAAGCTTTCTTT	CASSRGLTGLNTEAFF
.	TRBV27	17	TRBJ2-1	.	TGTGCCAGCAGTTTAGGAGTTTCTTATAGCTCCTACAATGAGCAGTTCTTC	CASSLGVSYSSYNEQFF
.	TRBV5-1	15	TRBJ2-7	TRBD1	TGCGCCAGCAGCATTTGGGACAGGGGGCCTAACGAGCAGTACTTC	CASSIWDRGPNEQYF
.	TRBV9	17	TRBJ2-1	.	TGTGCCAGCAGCGTAGCTCTGACTCCCGCCATAGGAAATGAGCAGTTCTTC	CASSVALTPAIGNEQFF
.	TRBV4-1	16	TRBJ1-2	.	TGCGCCAGCAGCCAAACCCCCGGAGGGGAGGGCTATGGCTACACCTTC	CASSQTPGGEGYGYTF
.	TRBV28	13	TRBJ2-7	.	TGTGCCAGCAGTTTATTAAGCCCCCACGAGCAGTACTTC	CASSLLSPHEQYF
.	TRBV28	12	TRBJ1-2	TRBD1	TGTGCCAGCAAGCGACAGGGTGGCGGCTACACCTTC	CASKRQGGGYTF
.	TRBV6-2/TRBV6-3	15	TRBJ2-1	TRBD2	TGTGCCAGCAGTTACGCGGGGGGCGACTACAATGAGCAGTTCTTC	CASSYAGGDYNEQFF
.	TRBV9	16	TRBJ2-3	TRBD2	TGTGCCAGCAGCGTTGCCGCGGGAGGGGACACAGATACGCAGTATTTT	CASSVAAGGDTDTQYF
.	TRBV10-2	15	TRBJ2-7	.	TGCGCCAGCACACCTACAGGGTCACCCTCCTACGAGCAGTACTTC	CASTPTGSPSYEQYF
.	TRBV7-2	15	TRBJ1-2	.	TGTGCCAGCAGCTTAGTTCCAGGGAAGAGCTATGGCTACACCTTC	CASSLVPGKSYGYTF
once	TRBV19	17	TRBJ2-1	TRBD2	TGTGCCAGTAGTATGAACCCGCGGGGGAATTATTACAATGAGCAGTTCTTC	CASSMNPRGNYYNEQFF